This T cell receptor beta chain was obtained from a study of blood T cell repertoires in COVID-19. Turning to the study itself: PBMCs, B-cell-depleted T cells, or T cells were the source of the cDNA or gDNA that made up the material.

Some clones are missing from TCRdb's copy, which holds only in-frame ones; the method was immunoSEQ multiplex PCR. The sample shows a few hundred thousand clones, around 87% of them seen only once. The origin of this receptor is a man aged 40-50 years in a cohort exposed to, infected with or recovered from COVID-19 (not recorded which). Source material: PBMCs or T cells enriched from blood (not recorded which).

The CDR3 loop is CASSQVDGGLIPNEQFF. CDR3 DNA sequence: TGTGCCAGCAGCCAAGTGGACGGGGGACTAATACCGAATGAGCAGTTCTTC. The chain couples TRBV6-2 or TRBV6-3 to TRBJ2-1, with 7 nucleotides matching TRBD2. The CDR3 is made up of 17 amino acids. V shed 6 bases, J shed 7 bases, and the junction held 18 bases outside the gene matches. Germline assignment: CDR1 MNHEY and CDR2 SVGEGT.